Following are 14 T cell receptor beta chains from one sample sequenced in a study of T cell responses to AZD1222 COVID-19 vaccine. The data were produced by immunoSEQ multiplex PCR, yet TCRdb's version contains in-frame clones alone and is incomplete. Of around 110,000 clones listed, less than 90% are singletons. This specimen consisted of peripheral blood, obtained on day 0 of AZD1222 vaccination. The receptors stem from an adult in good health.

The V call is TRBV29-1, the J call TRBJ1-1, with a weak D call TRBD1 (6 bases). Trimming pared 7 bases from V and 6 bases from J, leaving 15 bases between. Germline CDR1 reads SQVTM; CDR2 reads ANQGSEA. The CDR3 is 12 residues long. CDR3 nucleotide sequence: TGCAGCGCTCAGACTGGGGGCCCTGAAGCTTTCTTT. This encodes CSAQTGGPEAFF.

The CDR3 nucleotides are TGTGCCAGCAGGATGCAGGGTACTTACGAGCAGTACTTC. It translates to CASRMQGTYEQYF. This chain connects TRBV12-3 or TRBV12-4 to TRBJ2-7; D perhaps matches TRBD1 (5 bases). The CDR3 length is 13 residues. V was trimmed by 6 bases and J by 4 bases, leaving 13 bases between them.

The CDR3 coding sequence is TGTGCCAGCAGTGAAAGGATCGCTAGTCCCCTCTACAATGAGCAGTTCTTC. Translated: CASSERIASPLYNEQFF. This chain links TRBV6-1 with TRBJ2-1; the D is unclear. CDR1 is MNHNS, CDR2 SASEGT, per germline. With 2 bases removed from V and 3 bases from J, the gap between germline ends came to 17 bases. The CDR3 loop spans 17 amino acids.

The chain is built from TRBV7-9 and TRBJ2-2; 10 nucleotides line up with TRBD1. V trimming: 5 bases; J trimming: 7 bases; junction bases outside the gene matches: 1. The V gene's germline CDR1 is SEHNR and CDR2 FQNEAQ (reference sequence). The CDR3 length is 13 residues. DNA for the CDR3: TGTGCCAGCAGCCGGACAGGGGGCGGGGAGCTGTTTTTT. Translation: CASSRTGGGELFF.

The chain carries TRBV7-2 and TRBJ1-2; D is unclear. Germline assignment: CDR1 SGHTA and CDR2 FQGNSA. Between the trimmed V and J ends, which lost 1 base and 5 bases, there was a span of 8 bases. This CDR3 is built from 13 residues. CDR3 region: CASSLGTRYGYTF. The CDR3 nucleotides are TGTGCCAGCAGCTTAGGCACCCGGTATGGCTACACCTTC.

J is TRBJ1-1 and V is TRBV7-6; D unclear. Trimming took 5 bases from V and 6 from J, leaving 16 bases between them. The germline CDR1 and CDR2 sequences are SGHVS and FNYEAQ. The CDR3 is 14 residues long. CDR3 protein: CASSKSGHFSEAFF. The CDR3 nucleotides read TGTGCCAGCAGCAAGAGCGGGCACTTCTCTGAAGCTTTCTTT.

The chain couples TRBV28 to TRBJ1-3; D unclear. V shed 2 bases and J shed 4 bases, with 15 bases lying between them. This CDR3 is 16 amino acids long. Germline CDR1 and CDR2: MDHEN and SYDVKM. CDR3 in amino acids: CASSLGPEGAGNTIYF. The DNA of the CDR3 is TGTGCCAGCAGTTTAGGGCCAGAGGGTGCGGGAAACACCATATATTTT.

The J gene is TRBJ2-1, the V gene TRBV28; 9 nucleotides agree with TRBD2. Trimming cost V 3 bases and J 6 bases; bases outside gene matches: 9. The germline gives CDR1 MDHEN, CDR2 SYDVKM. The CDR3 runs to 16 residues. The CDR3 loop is CASSFLGGSGGNEQFF. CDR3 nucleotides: TGTGCCAGCAGTTTTCTCGGCGGTAGCGGGGGCAATGAGCAGTTCTTC.

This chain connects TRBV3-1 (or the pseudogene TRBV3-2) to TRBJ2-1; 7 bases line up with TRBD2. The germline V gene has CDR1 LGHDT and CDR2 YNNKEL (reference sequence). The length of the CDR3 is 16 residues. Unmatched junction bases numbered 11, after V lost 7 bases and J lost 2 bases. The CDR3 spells CASTPSLAETYNEQFF. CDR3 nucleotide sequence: TGTGCCAGCACCCCCTCGCTAGCGGAGACCTACAATGAGCAGTTCTTC.

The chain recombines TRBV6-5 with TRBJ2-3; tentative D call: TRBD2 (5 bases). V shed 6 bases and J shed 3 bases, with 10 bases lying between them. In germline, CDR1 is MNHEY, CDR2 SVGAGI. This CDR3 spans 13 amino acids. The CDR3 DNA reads TGTGCCAGCAGGCAAACGGGGACAGATACGCAGTATTTT. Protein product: CASRQTGTDTQYF.

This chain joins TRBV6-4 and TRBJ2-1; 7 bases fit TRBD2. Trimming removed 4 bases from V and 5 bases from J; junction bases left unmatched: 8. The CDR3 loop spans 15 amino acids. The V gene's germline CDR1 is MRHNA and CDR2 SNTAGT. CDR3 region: CASSVGEGNNNEQFF. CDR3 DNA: TGTGCCAGCAGTGTGGGGGAGGGCAATAACAATGAGCAGTTCTTC.

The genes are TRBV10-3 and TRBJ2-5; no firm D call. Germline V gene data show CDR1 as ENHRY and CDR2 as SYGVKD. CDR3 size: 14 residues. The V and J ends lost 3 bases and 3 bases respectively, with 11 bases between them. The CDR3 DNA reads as TGTGCCATCAGTGACCTTGATGCTGAAGAGACCCAGTACTTC. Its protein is CAISDLDAEETQYF.

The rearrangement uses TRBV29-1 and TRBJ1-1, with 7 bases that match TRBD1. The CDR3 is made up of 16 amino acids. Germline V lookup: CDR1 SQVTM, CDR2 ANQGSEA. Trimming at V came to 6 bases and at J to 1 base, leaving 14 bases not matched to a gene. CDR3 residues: CSVAGWFPGGNTEAFF. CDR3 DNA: TGCAGCGTCGCGGGTTGGTTTCCAGGGGGGAACACTGAAGCTTTCTTT. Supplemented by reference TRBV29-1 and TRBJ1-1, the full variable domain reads SAVISQKPSRDICQRGTSLTIQCQVDSQVTMMFWYRQQPGQSLTLIATANQGSEATYESGFVIDKFPISRPNLTFSTLTVSNMSPEDSSIYLCSVAGWFPGGNTEAFFGQGTRLTVV.

The CDR3 bases are TGTGCCAGCAGCCAGGGTCTAGCGGTTTACGAGCAGTACTTC. It encodes CASSQGLAVYEQYF. V is TRBV11-2 and J is TRBJ2-7; 7 positions match TRBD2. The junction had 8 bases not matched to a gene; V was cut back by 5 bases and J by 4 bases. Looked up from germline, CDR1 is SGHAT and CDR2 is FQNNGV. There are 14 residues in the CDR3.